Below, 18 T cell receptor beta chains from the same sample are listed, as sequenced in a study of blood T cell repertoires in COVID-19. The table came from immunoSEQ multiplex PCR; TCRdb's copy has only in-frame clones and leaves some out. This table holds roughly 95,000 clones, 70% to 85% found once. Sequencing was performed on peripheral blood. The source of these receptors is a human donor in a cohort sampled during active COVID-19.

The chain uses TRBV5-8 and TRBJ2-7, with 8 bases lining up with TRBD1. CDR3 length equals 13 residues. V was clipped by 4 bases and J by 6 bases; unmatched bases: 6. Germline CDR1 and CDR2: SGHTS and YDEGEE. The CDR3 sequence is CASSRTGPGEQYF. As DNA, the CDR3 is TGTGCCAGCAGCCGGACAGGGCCTGGCGAGCAGTACTTC.

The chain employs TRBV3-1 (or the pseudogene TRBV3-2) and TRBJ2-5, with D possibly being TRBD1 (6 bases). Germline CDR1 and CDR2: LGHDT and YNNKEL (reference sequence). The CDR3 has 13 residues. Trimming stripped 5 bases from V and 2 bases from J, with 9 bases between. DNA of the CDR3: TGTGCCAGCAGCTACGGACAGCAAGAGACCCAGTACTTC. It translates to CASSYGQQETQYF.

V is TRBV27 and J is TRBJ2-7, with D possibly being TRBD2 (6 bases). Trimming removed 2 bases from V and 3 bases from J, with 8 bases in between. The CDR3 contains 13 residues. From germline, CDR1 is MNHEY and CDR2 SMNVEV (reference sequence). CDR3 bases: TGTGCCAGCAGTTTAGACGGGGGCTACGAGCAGTACTTC. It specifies CASSLDGGYEQYF.

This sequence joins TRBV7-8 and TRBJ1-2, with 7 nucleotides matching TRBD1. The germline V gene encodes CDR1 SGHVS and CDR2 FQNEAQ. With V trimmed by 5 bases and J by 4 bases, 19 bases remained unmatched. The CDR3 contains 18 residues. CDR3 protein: CASSDQQRHRGKGYGYTF. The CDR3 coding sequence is TGTGCCAGCAGCGACCAACAAAGGCACAGGGGAAAGGGCTATGGCTACACCTTC.

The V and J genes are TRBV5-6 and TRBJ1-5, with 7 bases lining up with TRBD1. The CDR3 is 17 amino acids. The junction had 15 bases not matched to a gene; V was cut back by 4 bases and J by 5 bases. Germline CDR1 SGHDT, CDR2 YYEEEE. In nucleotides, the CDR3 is TGTGCCAGCAGCGAACGCCGGGACCCCGGACAGGATCAGCCCCAGCATTTT. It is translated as CASSERRDPGQDQPQHF.

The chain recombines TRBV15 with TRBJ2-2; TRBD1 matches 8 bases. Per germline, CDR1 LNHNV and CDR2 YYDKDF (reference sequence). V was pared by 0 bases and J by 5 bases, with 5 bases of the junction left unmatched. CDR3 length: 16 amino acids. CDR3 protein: CATSRDGRGRTGELFF. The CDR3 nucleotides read TGTGCCACCAGCAGAGATGGCAGGGGGCGGACCGGGGAGCTGTTTTTT.

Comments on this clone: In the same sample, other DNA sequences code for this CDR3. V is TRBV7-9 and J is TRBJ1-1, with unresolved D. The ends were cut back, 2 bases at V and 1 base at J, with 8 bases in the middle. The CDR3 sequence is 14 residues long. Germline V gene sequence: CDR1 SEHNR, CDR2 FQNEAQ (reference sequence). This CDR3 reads CASSLTTGNTEAFF. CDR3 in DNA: TGTGCCAGCAGCTTAACGACGGGGAACACTGAAGCTTTCTTT.

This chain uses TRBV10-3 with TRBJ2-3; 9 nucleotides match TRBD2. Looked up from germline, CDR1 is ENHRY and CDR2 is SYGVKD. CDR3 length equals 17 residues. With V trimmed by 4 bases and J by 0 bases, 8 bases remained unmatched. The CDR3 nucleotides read TGTGCCATCAGTGGGCGGGAGGGCCAAAAGAGCACAGATACGCAGTATTTT. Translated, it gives CAISGREGQKSTDTQYF.

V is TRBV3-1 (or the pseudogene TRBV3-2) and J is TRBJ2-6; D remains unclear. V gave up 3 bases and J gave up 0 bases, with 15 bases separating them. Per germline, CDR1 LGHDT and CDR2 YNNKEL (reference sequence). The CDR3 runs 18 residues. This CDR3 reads CASSHNRVGPSGANVLTF. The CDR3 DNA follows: TGTGCCAGCAGCCATAACCGTGTTGGGCCCTCTGGGGCCAACGTCCTGACTTTC.

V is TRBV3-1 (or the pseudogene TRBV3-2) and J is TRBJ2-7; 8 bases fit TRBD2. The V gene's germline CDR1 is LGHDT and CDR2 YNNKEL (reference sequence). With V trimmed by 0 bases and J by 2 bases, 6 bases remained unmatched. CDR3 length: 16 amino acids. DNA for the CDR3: TGTGCCAGCAGCCAAGATCTCACTAGCGGTGCCTACGAGCAGTACTTC. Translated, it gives CASSQDLTSGAYEQYF.

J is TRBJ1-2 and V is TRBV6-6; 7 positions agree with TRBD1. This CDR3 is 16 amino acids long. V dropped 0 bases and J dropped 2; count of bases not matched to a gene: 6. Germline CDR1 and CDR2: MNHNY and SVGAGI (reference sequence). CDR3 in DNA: TGTGCCAGCAGTTACTCGAACAGGGGCTCGAACTATGGCTACACCTTC. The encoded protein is CASSYSNRGSNYGYTF.

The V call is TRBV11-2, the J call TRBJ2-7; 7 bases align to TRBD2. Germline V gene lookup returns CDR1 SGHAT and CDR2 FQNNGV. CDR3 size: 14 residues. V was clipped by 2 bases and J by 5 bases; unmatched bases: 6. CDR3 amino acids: CASSLTRGVHEQYF. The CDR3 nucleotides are TGTGCCAGCAGCTTAACCCGGGGGGTCCACGAGCAGTACTTC.

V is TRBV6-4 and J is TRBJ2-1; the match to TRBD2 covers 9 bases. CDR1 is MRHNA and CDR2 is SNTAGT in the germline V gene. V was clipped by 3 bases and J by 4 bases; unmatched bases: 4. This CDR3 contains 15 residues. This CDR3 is CASSDPSGRYNEQFF. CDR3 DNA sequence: TGTGCCAGCAGTGATCCCAGCGGGAGGTACAATGAGCAGTTCTTC.

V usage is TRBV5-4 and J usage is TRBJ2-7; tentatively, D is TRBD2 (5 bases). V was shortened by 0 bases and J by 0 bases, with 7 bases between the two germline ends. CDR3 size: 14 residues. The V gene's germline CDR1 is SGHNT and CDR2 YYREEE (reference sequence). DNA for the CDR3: TGTGCCAGCAGCTTGGGAGGGATCTCCTACGAGCAGTACTTC. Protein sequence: CASSLGGISYEQYF.

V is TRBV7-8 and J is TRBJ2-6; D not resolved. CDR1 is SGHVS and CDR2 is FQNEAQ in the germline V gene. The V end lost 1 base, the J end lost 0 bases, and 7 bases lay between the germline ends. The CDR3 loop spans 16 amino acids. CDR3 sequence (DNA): TGTGCCAGCAGCTTAGTGTCCGGCTCTGGGGCCAACGTCCTGACTTTC. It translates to CASSLVSGSGANVLTF.

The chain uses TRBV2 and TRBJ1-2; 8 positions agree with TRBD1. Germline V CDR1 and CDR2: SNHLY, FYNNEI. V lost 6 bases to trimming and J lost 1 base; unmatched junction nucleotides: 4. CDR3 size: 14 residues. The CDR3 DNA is TGTGCCAGCAGGGAGGACAGGGTTAACTATGGCTACACCTTC. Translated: CASREDRVNYGYTF.

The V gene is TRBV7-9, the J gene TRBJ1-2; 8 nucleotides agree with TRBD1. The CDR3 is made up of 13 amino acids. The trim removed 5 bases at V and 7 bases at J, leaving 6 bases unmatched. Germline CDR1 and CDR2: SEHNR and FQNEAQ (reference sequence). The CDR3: CASSLGTGLGYTF. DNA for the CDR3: TGTGCCAGCAGCCTCGGGACAGGACTTGGCTACACCTTC.

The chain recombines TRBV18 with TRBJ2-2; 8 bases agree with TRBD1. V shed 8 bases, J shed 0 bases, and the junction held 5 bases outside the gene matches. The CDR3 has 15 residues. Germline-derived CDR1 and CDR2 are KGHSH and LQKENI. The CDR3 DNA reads TGTGCCAGCCTGACAGGGGCTACGAACACCGGGGAGCTGTTTTTT. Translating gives CASLTGATNTGELFF.